This TCR beta chain came from a study of OX40 agonist ivuxolimab in advanced cancers. The overall study: Across the patients, intravenous ivuxolimab was delivered every 2 weeks at 0.01 to 10 mg/kg. Prior anti-PD-1, anti-PD-L1 or anti-CTLA-4 therapy was allowed; approximately 40% had some.

Sampling of blood occurred at baseline, cycle 4 day 1, and cycle 7 day 1. Germline CDR1 SGHNT, CDR2 YYREEE (reference sequence). V gave up 4 bases and J gave up 2 bases; unmatched junction bases: 10. The CDR3 contains 17 residues. Produced via immunoSEQ multiplex PCR; TCRdb's table is partial and in-frame only. The sample shows more than 55,000 clones, 81% of them seen only once. The sequence came from an adult with an advanced solid tumor such as melanoma, head and neck, liver or kidney cancer. The source was CD4+ or CD8+ T cells sorted from blood, collected in a trial of the OX40 agonist ivuxolimab. The chain is built from TRBV5-4 and TRBJ2-2; 8 nucleotides line up with TRBD1. The CDR3 sequence is CASSLQTGTGNTGELFF. DNA of the CDR3: TGTGCCAGCAGCCTCCAGACCGGGACAGGAAACACCGGGGAGCTGTTTTTT.